Listed here are 13 T cell receptor beta chains from one sample, sequenced in a study of shared clonotypes between healthy human individuals. TCRdb's table, derived via immunoSEQ multiplex PCR, lists solely in-frame clones and lacks some. The sample yields roughly 2.5 million clones, more than 80% seen once. What was sequenced was naive CD4+ T cells sorted from blood. Subset denoted: CD45RA+ positively selected. Receptors were obtained from a young man in good health.

For this clone: Other DNA sequences from this sample encode an identical CDR3 as well. The chain couples TRBV5-5 to TRBJ1-1; D gene ambiguous. The CDR3 totals 14 residues. CDR1 and CDR2 from the germline V gene are SGHKS and YYEKEE (reference sequence). With 0 bases removed from V and 1 base from J, the gap between germline ends came to 7 bases. The CDR3 region has the DNA TGTGCCAGCAGCTTGGGGCGGACGAACACTGAAGCTTTCTTT. It translates to CASSLGRTNTEAFF. Full variable domain (rest looked up from reference TRBV5-5 and TRBJ1-1): DAGVTQSPTHLIKTRGQQVTLRCSPISGHKSVSWYQQVLGQGPQFIFQYYEKEERGRGNFPDRFSARQFPNYSSELNVNALLLGDSALYLCASSLGRTNTEAFFGQGTRLTVV.

The chain recombines TRBV6-5 with TRBJ2-2, with unresolved D. There are 13 residues in the CDR3. The V end was cut by 4 bases, the J end by 6 bases, with 9 bases between. Germline V CDR1 and CDR2: MNHEY, SVGAGI. DNA of the CDR3: TGTGCCAGCAGTTCCGTATCCTCCGGGGAGCTGTTTTTT. This encodes CASSSVSSGELFF.

V and J are TRBV11-2 and TRBJ2-1; D possibly corresponds to TRBD2 (5 bases). Between the trimmed V and J ends, which lost 2 bases and 5 bases, there was a span of 10 bases. Germline values: CDR1 SGHAT, CDR2 FQNNGV. This CDR3 has 14 amino acids. Here the CDR3 reads CASSLPSGDNEQFF. For the CDR3, the DNA is TGTGCCAGCAGCTTACCGTCCGGGGACAATGAGCAGTTCTTC.

V is TRBV7-8 and J is TRBJ2-7, with D hard to call. V shed 0 bases and J shed 2 bases, with 5 bases lying between them. The germline gives CDR1 SGHVS, CDR2 FQNEAQ. The CDR3 runs 13 residues. The CDR3 loop reads CASSLAGPYEQYF. CDR3 DNA sequence: TGTGCCAGCAGCTTAGCGGGCCCCTACGAGCAGTACTTC.

Turning to this clone: The same CDR3 can be traced to other DNA sequences in this sample. This rearrangement joins TRBV5-4 to TRBJ2-5, with 12 bases identical to TRBD2. This CDR3 is built from 16 residues. From germline, CDR1 is SGHNT and CDR2 YYREEE (reference sequence). The V and J ends lost 0 bases and 5 bases, in that order; junction bases with no gene match: 5. The CDR3: CASSLELAGGLETQYF. DNA for the CDR3: TGTGCCAGCAGCTTGGAGCTAGCGGGGGGGCTCGAGACCCAGTACTTC. The full variable domain, rest sourced from reference TRBV5-4 and TRBJ2-5, is ETGVTQSPTHLIKTRGQQVTLRCSSQSGHNTVSWYQQALGQGPQFIFQYYREEENGRGNFPPRFSGLQFPNYSSELNVNALELDDSALYLCASSLELAGGLETQYFGPGTRLLVL.

The V and J genes are TRBV19 and TRBJ2-1; D may match TRBD1 or TRBD2 (5 bases each). The V end was cut by 5 bases, the J end by 7 bases, with 18 bases between. The CDR3 runs 15 residues. The germline gives CDR1 LNHDA, CDR2 SQIVND (reference sequence). This chain's CDR3 is CASSPRASGLNEQFF. CDR3 nucleotide sequence: TGTGCCAGTAGTCCCCGAGCGTCGGGGCTTAATGAGCAGTTCTTC.

The rearrangement joins TRBV12-5 to TRBJ2-1, with 13 bases fitting TRBD2. Per the germline V gene, CDR1 is LGHNT and CDR2 is FRNRAP. This CDR3 is built from 16 residues. V shed 4 bases and J 6 bases; nucleotides not matched to a gene: 6. The CDR3 DNA reads as TGTGCTAGTGGTTGGAACGGACTAGCGGGAGTCAATGAGCAGTTCTTC. Translation gives CASGWNGLAGVNEQFF.

The DNA for the CDR3 is TGCGCCAGCAGGGTACAGGGTACCTCCGAGCAGTACTTC. Its translation is CASRVQGTSEQYF. The V gene is TRBV10-2, the J gene TRBJ2-7; a weak D match, TRBD1 (6 bases). Trimming removed 6 bases at V and 6 bases at J, with 15 bases between. The CDR3 length is 13 residues. Germline loops: CDR1 WSHSY, CDR2 SAAADI.

The chain employs TRBV5-4 and TRBJ2-2; TRBD1 is a possible D gene (6 bases). Trimming removed 0 bases at V and 6 bases at J, with 12 bases between. The CDR3 extends over 15 amino acids. CDR1 and CDR2 from the germline V gene are SGHNT and YYREEE (reference sequence). The CDR3 loop reads CASSLDTGSAGELFF. The DNA for the CDR3 is TGTGCCAGCAGCTTGGATACAGGGTCGGCCGGGGAGCTGTTTTTT.

This clone was counted only a few times. Distinct nucleotide sequences in the sample also encode this CDR3. The chain joins TRBV5-4 to TRBJ2-3; TRBD2 agrees at 14 bases. The CDR3 has 16 amino acids. After removal of 3 bases from V and 1 base from J, the junction contained 1 base not matched to a gene. Germline-derived CDR1 and CDR2 are SGHNT and YYREEE (reference sequence). The CDR3 protein is CASSWGLAGGTDTQYF. The CDR3 nucleotides read TGTGCCAGCAGCTGGGGACTAGCGGGGGGCACAGATACGCAGTATTTT.

V gene TRBV4-3 combines with J gene TRBJ1-1, with a tentative D call TRBD1 (6 bases). Trimming removed 1 base at V and 7 bases at J, with 10 bases between. CDR1 and CDR2 (germline): LGHNA, YSLEER. The CDR3 has 13 residues. The CDR3 sequence: CASSQGRGGEAFF. Here the CDR3 DNA reads TGCGCCAGCAGCCAAGGCAGAGGGGGTGAAGCTTTCTTT.

The rearrangement uses TRBV19 and TRBJ1-3, with D perhaps TRBD1 (5 bases). V gave up 7 bases and J gave up 0 bases, with 10 bases separating them. This CDR3 has 14 residues. Germline loops: CDR1 LNHDA, CDR2 SQIVND (reference sequence). CDR3 loop: CASTEGPSGNTIYF. DNA of the CDR3: TGTGCCAGTACGGAGGGACCCTCTGGAAACACCATATATTTT.

The gene calls are TRBV5-4 and TRBJ2-3, with D possibly TRBD2 on 5 matching bases. V was pared by 1 base and J by 3 bases, with 12 bases between. The CDR3 is 15 amino acids. Germline V CDR1 and CDR2: SGHNT, YYREEE (reference sequence). The CDR3 DNA sequence: TGTGCCAGCAGCTTGATTTATCCGGGAACAGATACGCAGTATTTT. Encoded protein: CASSLIYPGTDTQYF. Full variable domain (outside the CDR3, taken from reference TRBV5-4 and TRBJ2-3): ETGVTQSPTHLIKTRGQQVTLRCSSQSGHNTVSWYQQALGQGPQFIFQYYREEENGRGNFPPRFSGLQFPNYSSELNVNALELDDSALYLCASSLIYPGTDTQYFGPGTRLTVL.